This T cell receptor (beta chain) was captured in a study of blood T cell repertoires in COVID-19. For the study at large: T cells, B-cell-depleted T cells, or PBMCs provided the cDNA or gDNA that served as material.

Authors' data handling: Scientists estimated how many nucleated cells there were by amplifying reference gene primers. Using immunoSEQ multiplex PCR, the repertoire was profiled, and TCRdb retains in-frame clones only, with some absent. V, J and clone size reflect that table, while D and trimming were determined from the DNA. This table holds fewer than 200,000 clones, roughly 81% found once. This CDR3 region has 14 residues. Germline trimming cut 7 bases from V and 5 bases from J; bases unmatched to any gene: 10. Germline loops: CDR1 LNHDA, CDR2 SQIVND (reference sequence). V gene TRBV19 combines with J gene TRBJ1-1; 7 nucleotides line up with TRBD1. Sequenced sample: peripheral blood. This receptor was obtained from a middle-aged man with acute or convalescent COVID-19. CDR3 nucleotides: TGTGCCAGTACCCTGGACAGGCGGAGAACTGAAGCTTTCTTT. Translation: CASTLDRRRTEAFF.